This T cell receptor (beta chain) was retrieved from a study of blood T cells in healthy people across ages. Details on this clonotype: Antigen specificity is unknown.

Germline CDR1 and CDR2: MGHDK and SYGVNS. The V end lost 1 base, the J end lost 5 bases, and 11 bases lay between the germline ends. The CDR3 totals 14 residues. Notes on the study in general: Donors of long life had a larger count of naive CD4+ cells and greater diversity than aged donors. Percentage of naive T cells showed a strong correlation with TCR beta diversity.

The authors ran a second PCR of roughly 6 to 12 cycles using a sample-barcoded 5' primer and a J-beta primer mix. TCRdb called the 5' RACE reads again in MiXCR, with one record for every CDR3 protein. The data contain 550,000 to 650,000 distinct CDR3 sequences, around a quarter of them singletons. This same sample was also taken into another study, of T cells of mothers and their children. That publication notes: Each child contributed roughly 3.2 million TCR beta CDR3 reads, while each mother contributed over 9 million.

The receptor was isolated from a boy between 2 and 10 years old in good health. The chain recombines TRBV25-1 with TRBJ2-5; D not certain. The sample taken for sequencing was blood. The CDR3 bases are TGTGCCAGCAGTGAATCTGGTGGGATGGAGACCCAGTACTTC. Translation gives CASSESGGMETQYF. The full variable domain, its missing parts supplied by reference TRBV25-1 and TRBJ2-5, is EADIYQTPRYLVIGTGKKITLECSQTMGHDKMYWYQQDPGMELHLIHYSYGVNSTEKGDLSSESTVSRIRTEHFPLTLESARPSHTSQYLCASSESGGMETQYFGPGTRLLVL.